Detailed here is one TCR beta chain. This record comes from a study of blood T cell repertoires in COVID-19. At the level of the study: COVID-19 samples from acute and convalescent phases originated in the United States, Italy and Spain. T cells, B-cell-depleted T cells, or PBMCs provided the cDNA or gDNA that served as material.

Germline lookup yields CDR1 MGHRA and CDR2 YSYEKL. This CDR3 has 15 amino acids. Between the trimmed V and J ends, which lost 1 base and 2 bases, there was a span of 12 bases. In the original processing: Reference gene primer amplification gave estimated nucleated cell counts. Assay: immunoSEQ multiplex PCR; the TCRdb copy retains only in-frame clones and omits some. That table furnishes V, J and clone size, whereas the DNA furnished D and trimming. Among tens of thousands of clones listed, about four fifths were seen once. The sequence derives from a man aged 45-60 years with active COVID-19. The sample taken for sequencing was peripheral blood. This chain joins TRBV4-1 and TRBJ2-7; a possible D gene is TRBD1 (5 bases). The DNA of the CDR3 is TGCGCCAGCAGCCAAGGGTCAACAGGAACCTACGAGCAGTACTTC. Translated: CASSQGSTGTYEQYF.